Below, 28 T cell receptor beta chains from the same sample are listed, as sequenced in a study of shared clonotypes between healthy human individuals (dated by TCRdb to 2020 to 2021). The library was prepared using the immunoSEQ multiplex PCR assay. Entries here come from immuneACCESS through TCRdb and include only in-frame sequences with V and J called. Some clones fail to appear in such tables; in the studies checked, an unresolved V gene covers under half of the shortfall, and the cause of the remainder is unknown. This sample lists around 700,000 clones; approximately 79% were detected once. The ten most abundant clones make up about 1.8% of the sample. The sequencing input was memory CD4+ T cells sorted from blood. The sample's cell subset or site, from its label and the paper: CD45RA-negative fraction. These receptors were collected from a woman younger than 45 in good health.

The V call is TRBV2, the J call TRBJ1-5, with TRBD1 identical over 10 bases. J lost 2 bases, V lost 7 bases, and 17 bases had no gene match. The CDR3 length is 19 residues. From germline, CDR1 is SNHLY and CDR2 FYNNEI. CDR3 sequence (DNA): TGTGCCAGCAATTCTGACCGGGACAGGGGTAATTTGGGCAATCAGCCCCAGCATTTT. As protein: CASNSDRDRGNLGNQPQHF.

The chain couples TRBV30 to TRBJ2-7; TRBD2 matches 13 bases. CDR1 and CDR2 (germline): GTSNPN, SVGIG (reference sequence). V gave up 2 bases and J gave up 6 bases; unmatched junction bases: 10. CDR3 size: 16 residues. CDR3 region: CAWSSRSGLAGIEQYF. Written as DNA, the CDR3 is TGTGCCTGGAGTTCCCGTTCGGGACTAGCGGGAATCGAGCAGTACTTC.

The V gene is TRBV15, the J gene TRBJ1-4; D is uncertain. The V gene's germline CDR1 is LNHNV and CDR2 YYDKDF (reference sequence). The CDR3 has 16 residues. V was clipped by 5 bases and J by 8 bases, with 21 bases between them. The CDR3 loop reads CATSETPGSLGEKLFF. Here the CDR3 DNA reads TGTGCCACCAGCGAGACCCCGGGGAGTCTTGGCGAAAAACTGTTTTTT.

This clone came up many times. CDR3 region: CASSPYISGNTIYF. CDR3 bases: TGTGCCAGCAGCCCTTACATCTCTGGAAACACCATATATTTT. V and J are TRBV11-2 and TRBJ1-3; no clear D. There are 14 residues in the CDR3. Germline-derived CDR1 and CDR2 are SGHAT and FQNNGV. The germline V and J ends were trimmed by 5 bases and 0 bases, with 8 bases remaining between them.

The CDR3 nucleotides read TGTGCCAGCAATGGCGGGAGGGACAATGAGCAGTTCTTC. Protein product: CASNGGRDNEQFF. The V gene is TRBV28, the J gene TRBJ2-1, with 9 positions matching TRBD2. V shed 7 bases, J shed 5 bases, and the junction held 3 bases outside the gene matches. The CDR3 runs to 13 residues. Germline V gene lookup returns CDR1 MDHEN and CDR2 SYDVKM.

Worth noting for this clone: The sample holds other DNA sequences that translate to the same CDR3. V is TRBV19 and J is TRBJ2-7; D might be TRBD1 (7 bases). V was shortened by 4 bases and J by 3 bases, with 13 bases between the two germline ends. The CDR3 extends over 14 amino acids. Germline V gene sequence: CDR1 LNHDA, CDR2 SQIVND (reference sequence). The CDR3 here is CASSTRQGGYEQYF. CDR3 DNA sequence: TGTGCCAGTAGTACCCGACAGGGAGGCTACGAGCAGTACTTC.

The V call is TRBV30, the J call TRBJ1-6; the D gene is possibly TRBD1 (6 bases). In germline, CDR1 is GTSNPN, CDR2 SVGIG (reference sequence). The CDR3 length is 14 residues. V dropped 3 bases and J dropped 8 bases, with 14 bases sitting between them. The CDR3 coding sequence is TGTGCCTGGAGGCCCCAGGGGTTCGATTCACCCCTCCACTTT. It encodes CAWRPQGFDSPLHF.

This chain links TRBV5-5 with TRBJ1-3; D might be TRBD1 (6 bases). V was clipped by 3 bases and J by 4 bases, with 8 bases between them. The CDR3 consists of 13 residues. Looked up from germline, CDR1 is SGHKS and CDR2 is YYEKEE (reference sequence). The CDR3 loop is CASSSGEGNTIYF. The CDR3, as DNA: TGTGCCAGCAGCTCAGGGGAGGGAAACACCATATATTTT. The full variable domain, completed using reference TRBV5-5 and TRBJ1-3, is DAGVTQSPTHLIKTRGQQVTLRCSPISGHKSVSWYQQVLGQGPQFIFQYYEKEERGRGNFPDRFSARQFPNYSSELNVNALLLGDSALYLCASSSGEGNTIYFGEGSWLTVV.

This chain connects TRBV5-1 to TRBJ2-5; maybe TRBD2 (6 bases). Per germline, CDR1 SGHRS and CDR2 YFSETQ. The CDR3 loop spans 16 amino acids. V was shortened by 4 bases and J by 4 bases, with 20 bases between the two germline ends. The CDR3 spells CASSPAGRTGVETQYF. The CDR3 bases are TGCGCCAGCAGCCCTGCGGGGCGGACCGGGGTAGAGACCCAGTACTTC.

The gene calls are TRBV7-6 and TRBJ2-1; D not certain. The germline CDR1 and CDR2 sequences are SGHVS and FNYEAQ. The V end was cut by 2 bases, the J end by 15 bases, with 11 bases between. CDR3 size: 11 residues. The CDR3 coding sequence is TGTGCCAGCAGCTTATCGCTAGTGTGGTTCTTC. Its protein is CASSLSLVWFF.

V usage is TRBV30 and J usage is TRBJ1-5; TRBD1 might be the D (6 bases). This CDR3 has 14 residues. The V end was cut by 2 bases, the J end by 4 bases, with 12 bases between. Per germline, CDR1 GTSNPN and CDR2 SVGIG (reference sequence). Here the CDR3 reads CAWSQGNRNQPQHF. In nucleotides, the CDR3 is TGTGCCTGGAGTCAGGGGAATAGGAATCAGCCCCAGCATTTT.

The chain recombines TRBV18 with TRBJ2-6; unclear D gene. The CDR3 length is 16 residues. The V gene's germline CDR1 is KGHSH and CDR2 LQKENI. Trimming cost V 3 bases and J 0 bases, with 9 bases left between them. CDR3 sequence reads: CASSPGPNSGANVLTF. DNA of the CDR3: TGTGCCAGCTCACCTGGGCCGAACTCTGGGGCCAACGTCCTGACTTTC.

The chain combines TRBV7-2 with TRBJ2-1; D gene ambiguous. The CDR3 contains 13 residues. The V gene lost 7 bases and the J gene lost 3 bases, with 10 bases spanning the gap. Germline CDR1 is SGHTA and CDR2 is FQGNSA. The CDR3, as DNA: TGTGCCAGCACCGGACCTAACTACAATGAGCAGTTCTTC. This gives the protein CASTGPNYNEQFF.

This chain uses TRBV4-2 with TRBJ2-3; D may correspond to TRBD1 or TRBD2 (5 bases each). The ends were cut back, 3 bases at V and 6 bases at J, with 16 bases in the middle. Germline V gene sequence: CDR1 LGHNA, CDR2 YNFKEQ. The CDR3 is made up of 15 amino acids. CDR3 DNA sequence: TGTGCCAGCAGCCAGGCCCGGGACCTTTTTGATACGCAGTATTTT. Its translation: CASSQARDLFDTQYF.

This chain connects TRBV18 to TRBJ1-1, with 7 bases fitting TRBD1. The CDR3 extends over 12 amino acids. The V and J ends lost 4 bases and 5 bases, in that order; junction bases with no gene match: 1. CDR1 and CDR2 from the germline V gene are KGHSH and LQKENI. CDR3 bases: TGTGCCAGCTCACGACAGGGAACTGAAGCTTTCTTT. Translating gives CASSRQGTEAFF.

This rearrangement joins TRBV2 to TRBJ2-1; D call uncertain. There are 13 residues in the CDR3. CDR1 and CDR2 (germline): SNHLY, FYNNEI. Trimming shortened V by 7 bases and J by 6 bases, and 13 bases separated the two germline ends. The CDR3 sequence is CASTQVPGNEQFF. The CDR3 DNA sequence: TGTGCCAGCACGCAGGTTCCCGGCAATGAGCAGTTCTTC.

The rearrangement joins TRBV11-2 to TRBJ2-2; 8 bases align to TRBD2. The CDR3 is 17 amino acids. Germline V gene lookup returns CDR1 SGHAT and CDR2 FQNNGV. With V trimmed by 5 bases and J by 0 bases, 8 bases remained unmatched. The CDR3 bases are TGTGCCAGCAGCCCCCCAGCGGGAGCCGCGAACACCGGGGAGCTGTTTTTT. It translates to CASSPPAGAANTGELFF.

This clone was picked up a small number of times. This sequence joins TRBV5-1 and TRBJ1-1; D possibly corresponds to TRBD1 (5 bases). The CDR3 is made up of 15 amino acids. The germline V gene encodes CDR1 SGHRS and CDR2 YFSETQ. The V gene lost 3 bases and the J gene lost 2 bases, with 14 bases spanning the gap. CDR3 sequence: CASSSSRGANTEAFF. CDR3 nucleotides: TGCGCCAGCAGCTCAAGCCGAGGGGCCAACACTGAAGCTTTCTTT.

Remarks on this clone: The sample carries other DNA sequences with the same CDR3. The CDR3 DNA reads as TGCGCCAGCAGCTCTCAGGGTAATGAGCAGTTCTTC. Amino acids: CASSSQGNEQFF. The chain employs TRBV5-1 and TRBJ2-1, with a weak D call TRBD1 (5 bases). The germline V gene encodes CDR1 SGHRS and CDR2 YFSETQ. The CDR3 has 12 residues. The ends were cut back, 3 bases at V and 7 bases at J, with 8 bases in the middle.

This clone was counted a few times. The chain combines TRBV5-1 with TRBJ2-3; 7 nucleotides agree with TRBD2. V shed 4 bases and J 5 bases; nucleotides not matched to a gene: 13. The CDR3 loop spans 16 amino acids. Germline CDR1 and CDR2: SGHRS and YFSETQ. The CDR3 DNA follows: TGCGCCAGCAGCCAAGGCCGCGGGAGTTCTTTAGATACGCAGTATTTT. Protein: CASSQGRGSSLDTQYF.

The sample holds a few counts of this clone. CDR3 in amino acids: CASSSTASGSINEQFF. In nucleotides, the CDR3 is TGTGCCAGCAGCTCGACGGCTAGCGGGAGTATCAATGAGCAGTTCTTC. The rearrangement links TRBV11-2 to TRBJ2-1, with TRBD2 matching over 10 bases. The CDR3 runs to 16 residues. CDR1 SGHAT and CDR2 FQNNGV come from the germline V gene. With V trimmed by 4 bases and J by 6 bases, 9 bases remained unmatched.

This chain joins TRBV5-1 and TRBJ1-1; D gene ambiguous. V shed 2 bases and J shed 0 bases, with 8 bases lying between them. Germline assignment: CDR1 SGHRS and CDR2 YFSETQ. The CDR3 has 14 amino acids. CDR3 DNA sequence: TGCGCCAGCAGCTTCGGGAACCTGAACACTGAAGCTTTCTTT. Protein sequence: CASSFGNLNTEAFF.

The CDR3, as DNA: TGTGCCAGCAGTTACCGGCGAAGGAGCTATGGCTACACCTTC. It encodes CASSYRRRSYGYTF. The chain uses TRBV6-5 and TRBJ1-2; D remains unclear. Germline CDR1 MNHEY, CDR2 SVGAGI. The CDR3 is 14 amino acids. V shed 2 bases and J shed 4 bases, with 11 bases lying between them.

This chain uses TRBV29-1 with TRBJ1-2, with 7 bases fitting TRBD1. Trimming at V came to 4 bases and at J to 7 bases, leaving 9 bases not matched to a gene. This CDR3 has 13 residues. In germline, CDR1 is SQVTM, CDR2 ANQGSEA. CDR3: CSVAGTVGLGYTF. In DNA form, the CDR3 reads TGCAGCGTTGCCGGGACAGTGGGTCTTGGCTACACCTTC. Using reference TRBV29-1 and TRBJ1-2 for the parts outside the CDR3, the full variable domain is SAVISQKPSRDICQRGTSLTIQCQVDSQVTMMFWYRQQPGQSLTLIATANQGSEATYESGFVIDKFPISRPNLTFSTLTVSNMSPEDSSIYLCSVAGTVGLGYTFGSGTRLTVV.

The chain uses TRBV5-1 and TRBJ1-2, with TRBD1 matching over 7 bases. The CDR3 has 17 amino acids. V shed 0 bases, J shed 4 bases, and the junction held 12 bases outside the gene matches. CDR1 is SGHRS, CDR2 YFSETQ, per germline. In nucleotides, the CDR3 is TGCGCCAGCAGCTTGGCTGCAGGGGGTGTTCAATCCTATGGCTACACCTTC. This gives the protein CASSLAAGGVQSYGYTF.

This chain links TRBV5-1 with TRBJ1-2; D uncertain. Germline CDR1 SGHRS, CDR2 YFSETQ. Trimming removed 0 bases at V and 1 base at J, with 16 bases between. The CDR3 runs to 17 residues. In DNA, the CDR3 is TGCGCCAGCAGCTTGGCGGCCAACTCGAAGATTAACTATGGCTACACCTTC. Amino acid sequence: CASSLAANSKINYGYTF.

CDR3 sequence reads: CSDVLSYEQYF. The CDR3 DNA follows: TGCAGTGACGTACTATCCTACGAGCAGTACTTC. The chain employs TRBV20-1 and TRBJ2-7, with D uncertain. Trimming stripped 7 bases from V and 1 base from J, with 8 bases between. Germline CDR1 reads DFQATT; CDR2 reads SNEGSKA (reference sequence). There are 11 residues in the CDR3.

This clone was found a few times. CDR3 region: CASSHHRTGNTEAFF. In DNA form, the CDR3 reads TGCGCCAGCAGCCATCATAGGACAGGGAACACTGAAGCTTTCTTT. J is TRBJ1-1 and V is TRBV4-1; 7 bases are shared with TRBD1. With 3 bases clipped from V and 1 base from J, the junction kept 5 bases outside the gene matches. This CDR3 spans 15 amino acids. CDR1 is MGHRA and CDR2 is YSYEKL in the germline V gene.